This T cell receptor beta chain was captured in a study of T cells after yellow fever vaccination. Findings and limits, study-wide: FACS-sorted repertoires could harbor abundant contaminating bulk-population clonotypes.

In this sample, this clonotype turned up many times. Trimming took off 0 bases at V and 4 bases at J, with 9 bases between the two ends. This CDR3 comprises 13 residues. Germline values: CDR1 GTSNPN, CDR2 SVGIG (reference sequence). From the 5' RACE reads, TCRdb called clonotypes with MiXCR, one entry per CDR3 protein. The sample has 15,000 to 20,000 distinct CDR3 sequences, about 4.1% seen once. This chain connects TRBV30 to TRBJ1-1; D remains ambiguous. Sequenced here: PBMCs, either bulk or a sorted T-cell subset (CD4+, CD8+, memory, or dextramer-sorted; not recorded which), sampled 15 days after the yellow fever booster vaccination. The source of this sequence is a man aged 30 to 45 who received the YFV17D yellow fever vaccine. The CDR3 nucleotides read TGTGCCTGGAGTGTCGCCTCCAGCACTGAAGCTTTCTTT. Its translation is CAWSVASSTEAFF.